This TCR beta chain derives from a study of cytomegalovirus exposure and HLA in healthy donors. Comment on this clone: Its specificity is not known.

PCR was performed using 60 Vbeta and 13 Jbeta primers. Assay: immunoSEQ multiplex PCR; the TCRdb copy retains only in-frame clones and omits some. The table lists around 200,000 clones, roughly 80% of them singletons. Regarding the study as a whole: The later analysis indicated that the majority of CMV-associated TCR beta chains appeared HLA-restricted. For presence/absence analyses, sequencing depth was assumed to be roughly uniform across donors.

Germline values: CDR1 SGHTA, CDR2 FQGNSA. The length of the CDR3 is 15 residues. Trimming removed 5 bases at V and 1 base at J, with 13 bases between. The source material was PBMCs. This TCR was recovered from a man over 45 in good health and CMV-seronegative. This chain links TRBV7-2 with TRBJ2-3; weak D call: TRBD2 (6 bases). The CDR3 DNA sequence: TGTGCCAGCAGCCTCACCGGGACTCGCACAGATACGCAGTATTTT. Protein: CASSLTGTRTDTQYF.